The rows below give T cell receptor beta chains drawn from one sample of a study of T cell responses to AZD1222 COVID-19 vaccine. Profiling relied on immunoSEQ multiplex PCR, and the TCRdb table lists in-frame clones only, not all of them. The data hold about 180,000 clones, with around nine tenths observed a single time. The material sequenced was peripheral blood, taken on day 0 of AZD1222 vaccination. These receptors were obtained from an adult in good health. CDR3s include the opening cysteine and the closing phenylalanine or tryptophan. D genes are given only for firm matches.

V gene	J gene	D gene	CDR3 protein	CDR3 DNA
TRBV2	TRBJ1-1	-	CASSERRESEAFF	TGTGCCAGCAGTGAGCGCCGAGAAAGTGAAGCTTTCTTT
TRBV2	TRBJ1-2	-	CASSSRGAHGYTF	TGTGCCAGCAGCTCCCGTGGAGCCCATGGCTACACCTTC
TRBV14	TRBJ2-3	-	CASSRGAGGDTQYF	TGTGCCAGCAGCAGGGGCGCAGGAGGGGATACGCAGTATTTT
TRBV2	TRBJ2-2	TRBD1	CASSPDRDTGELFF	TGTGCCAGCAGTCCGGACAGGGACACCGGGGAGCTGTTTTTT
TRBV5-1	TRBJ2-2	-	CASSLQGTNTGELFF	TGCGCCAGCAGCTTGCAGGGGACTAACACCGGGGAGCTGTTTTTT
TRBV5-1	TRBJ2-7	-	CASRAENYEQYF	TGCGCCAGCAGGGCGGAAAACTACGAGCAGTACTTC
TRBV7-8	TRBJ1-5	-	CASSSLGVNQPQHF	TGTGCCAGCAGCTCCTTAGGGGTAAATCAGCCCCAGCATTTT
TRBV6-6	TRBJ1-1	-	CASVRLVPLNTEAFF	TGTGCCAGCGTTCGGTTAGTGCCCTTGAACACTGAAGCTTTCTTT
TRBV2	TRBJ1-2	TRBD1	CASSQGQDGGYTF	TGTGCCAGCAGCCAAGGACAGGACGGGGGCTACACCTTC
TRBV19	TRBJ2-3	-	CASSIVGAYTDTQYF	TGTGCCAGTAGTATAGTCGGAGCCTACACAGATACGCAGTATTTT
TRBV10-2	TRBJ2-1	-	CASSESESNEQFF	TGCGCCAGCAGTGAGTCAGAGTCCAATGAGCAGTTCTTC